This TCR beta chain was observed in a study of blood T cells in healthy people across ages. General observations from the study: More naive CD4+ cells and higher diversity were found in long-lived than in aged donors.

CDR1 and CDR2 (germline): SGDLS, YYNGEE. Trimming at V came to 3 bases and at J to 0 bases, leaving 6 bases not matched to a gene. The CDR3 is made up of 16 amino acids. This clonotype was observed at least ten times. As yet, its antigen is unknown. For the second PCR, which ran for 7 to 11 cycles, a sample-barcoded 5' primer and a J-beta primer mix were used. All cDNA molecules were each tagged by a template-switch adaptor with 12 random nucleotides. Each CDR3 protein is one row after TCRdb ran MiXCR on the 5' RACE reads. The sample records 1.8 million or so distinct CDR3 sequences, about 39% being singletons.

This TCR was recovered from a human donor in good health. The chain recombines TRBV9 with TRBJ2-7, with TRBD1 matching over 10 bases. The source material was blood. CDR3 sequence (DNA): TGTGCCAGCAGCGCGAGACAGGGGGCGGGCTCCTACGAGCAGTACTTC. Protein sequence: CASSARQGAGSYEQYF.